The 24 T cell receptor beta chains listed next were all sequenced from one sample in a study of blood T cell repertoires in COVID-19. The assay was immunoSEQ multiplex PCR, and TCRdb's table has in-frame clones only and misses some. The sample shows a few hundred thousand clones, 85% to 90% of them seen only once. Sequences were obtained from PBMCs or T cells enriched from blood (not recorded which). These receptors originate from a woman aged 45-65 years who had recovered from COVID-19.

About this clone: A much larger clone differs from this one at a single base, so this may be a read error. V gene TRBV27 combines with J gene TRBJ2-7, with TRBD1 matching over 8 bases. J lost 5 bases, V lost 6 bases, and 3 bases had no gene match. Germline values: CDR1 MNHEY, CDR2 SMNVEV (reference sequence). The CDR3 length is 12 residues. CDR3 in amino acids: CASSWTGNEQYF. In nucleotides, the CDR3 is TGTGCCAGCAGCTGGACAGGGAACGAGCAGTACTTC.

The rearrangement links TRBV7-2 to TRBJ1-5; D perhaps matches TRBD1 (5 bases). The CDR3 extends over 15 amino acids. Germline CDR1 is SGHTA and CDR2 is FQGNSA. The V and J ends lost 0 bases and 1 base respectively, with 7 bases between them. Written as DNA, the CDR3 is TGTGCCAGCAGCTTAGCAGGGGTGAGCAATCAGCCCCAGCATTTT. Its translation: CASSLAGVSNQPQHF.

The chain combines TRBV3-1 (or the pseudogene TRBV3-2) with TRBJ2-2; 8 nucleotides agree with TRBD2. This CDR3 is 17 amino acids long. Germline V lookup: CDR1 LGHDT, CDR2 YNNKEL (reference sequence). V gave up 2 bases and J gave up 2 bases; unmatched junction bases: 7. CDR3 DNA: TGTGCCAGCAGCCAACCAAGCGGGGGCCAAAACACCGGGGAGCTGTTTTTT. It encodes CASSQPSGGQNTGELFF.

This chain connects TRBV6-5 to TRBJ1-2, with 9 bases identical to TRBD1. Germline V lookup: CDR1 MNHEY, CDR2 SVGAGI. V shed 4 bases and J 7 bases; nucleotides not matched to a gene: 10. CDR3 length: 15 amino acids. Here the CDR3 reads CASSFPGQGGRGYTF. The CDR3 DNA reads as TGTGCCAGCAGTTTTCCGGGACAGGGCGGACGTGGCTACACCTTC.

The chain employs TRBV5-1 and TRBJ2-1, with TRBD2 identical over 7 bases. V shed 5 bases, J shed 6 bases, and the junction held 11 bases outside the gene matches. The CDR3 is 15 amino acids. Germline lookup yields CDR1 SGHRS and CDR2 YFSETQ. CDR3 coding DNA: TGCGCCAGCAGAGACGGACTAGAAAAGCCCAATGAGCAGTTCTTC. This gives the protein CASRDGLEKPNEQFF. Full variable domain (remainder filled in from reference TRBV5-1 and TRBJ2-1): KAGVTQTPRYLIKTRGQQVTLSCSPISGHRSVSWYQQTPGQGLQFLFEYFSETQRNKGNFPGRFSGRQFSNSRSEMNVSTLELGDSALYLCASRDGLEKPNEQFFGPGTRLTVL.

This clone was picked up many times. The J gene is TRBJ2-7, the V gene TRBV15, with a possible D match to TRBD1 (7 bases). The germline gives CDR1 LNHNV, CDR2 YYDKDF (reference sequence). With 0 bases removed from V and 6 bases from J, the gap between germline ends came to 12 bases. The CDR3 consists of 14 residues. The DNA of the CDR3 is TGTGCCACCAGCAGAGATCGGCAGGGGGGCGAGCAGTACTTC. Protein product: CATSRDRQGGEQYF. Full variable domain (remainder filled in from reference TRBV15 and TRBJ2-7): DAMVIQNPRYQVTQFGKPVTLSCSQTLNHNVMYWYQQKSSQAPKLLFHYYDKDFNNEADTPDNFQSRRPNTSFCFLDIRSPGLGDTAMYLCATSRDRQGGEQYFGPGTRLTVT.

The V and J genes are TRBV7-9 and TRBJ1-1; a weak D match, TRBD1 (6 bases). CDR1 and CDR2 (germline): SEHNR, FQNEAQ (reference sequence). The V and J ends lost 5 bases and 4 bases respectively, with 20 bases between them. This CDR3 spans 16 amino acids. The CDR3 region has the DNA TGTGCCAGCAGCCTCGACCCGACAGGCAGGACCACTGAAGCTTTCTTT. Translating gives CASSLDPTGRTTEAFF.

The rearrangement uses TRBV4-1 and TRBJ1-3; unclear D gene. This CDR3 has 13 amino acids. CDR1 and CDR2 from the germline V gene are MGHRA and YSYEKL. The ends were cut back, 5 bases at V and 0 bases at J, with 5 bases in the middle. CDR3 nucleotides: TGCGCCAGCAGCGTGAGCTCTGGAAACACCATATATTTT. Residues: CASSVSSGNTIYF.

The chain couples TRBV10-3 to TRBJ1-1; 7 bases line up with TRBD1. The CDR3 totals 13 residues. The J segment lost 2 bases and the V segment lost 8 bases, leaving 5 bases of the junction unmatched. Per the germline V gene, CDR1 is ENHRY and CDR2 is SYGVKD. CDR3 coding DNA: TGTGCCATCGGGGACAGCCCTAACACTGAAGCTTTCTTT. Protein sequence: CAIGDSPNTEAFF.

The rearrangement links TRBV12-3 or TRBV12-4 to TRBJ1-5, with a tentative D call TRBD1 (5 bases). V was trimmed by 8 bases and J by 3 bases, leaving 11 bases between them. This CDR3 is built from 13 residues. The CDR3 protein is CASGGGINQPQHF. In DNA form, the CDR3 reads TGTGCCAGCGGGGGGGGAATCAATCAGCCCCAGCATTTT.

The chain combines TRBV2 with TRBJ2-5; TRBD2 agrees at 12 bases. The CDR3 runs 17 residues. Looked up from germline, CDR1 is SNHLY and CDR2 is FYNNEI. V shed 6 bases, J shed 3 bases, and the junction held 11 bases outside the gene matches. CDR3 residues: CASRRLAGDEGEETQYF. In DNA, the CDR3 is TGTGCCAGCAGGAGACTAGCGGGGGACGAAGGGGAAGAGACCCAGTACTTC.

The chain has TRBV18 and TRBJ1-6, with D hard to call. From germline, CDR1 is KGHSH and CDR2 LQKENI. The V end was cut by 4 bases, the J end by 0 bases, with 10 bases between. The CDR3 covers 16 residues. The CDR3 protein is CASSLDRSSYNSPLHF. CDR3 nucleotide sequence: TGTGCCAGCTCACTTGACCGGAGCTCCTATAATTCACCCCTCCACTTT.

The rearrangement links TRBV19 to TRBJ1-5; unclear D gene. Germline CDR1 is LNHDA and CDR2 is SQIVND (reference sequence). The CDR3 sequence is 16 residues long. With 7 bases removed from V and 3 bases from J, the gap between germline ends came to 19 bases. In nucleotides, the CDR3 is TGTGCCAGTACCCTTACCCTTAGCAACTCCAATCAGCCCCAGCATTTT. Its protein product is CASTLTLSNSNQPQHF.

The table lists this clone with a count of one. The genes are TRBV19 and TRBJ1-2; 8 bases are a match to TRBD1. CDR3 length: 15 residues. V lost 4 bases to trimming and J lost 3 bases; unmatched junction nucleotides: 7. CDR1 is LNHDA and CDR2 is SQIVND in the germline V gene (reference sequence). In nucleotides, the CDR3 is TGTGCCAGTAGTAGCGGCACAGGGGGGTACTATGGCTACACCTTC. Protein sequence: CASSSGTGGYYGYTF.

A single count supports this clone. The chain uses TRBV27 and TRBJ2-7; D not resolved. The CDR3 totals 13 residues. Germline CDR1 is MNHEY and CDR2 is SMNVEV (reference sequence). V shed 5 bases and J shed 6 bases, with 14 bases lying between them. CDR3 coding DNA: TGTGCCAGCAGTATACCAGGAAGTTCCGAGCAGTACTTC. This encodes CASSIPGSSEQYF.

This chain joins TRBV27 and TRBJ2-7; 7 nucleotides line up with TRBD1. This CDR3 has 14 residues. Germline V gene lookup returns CDR1 MNHEY and CDR2 SMNVEV (reference sequence). V dropped 5 bases and J dropped 3; count of bases not matched to a gene: 7. The DNA for the CDR3 is TGTGCCAGCAGTCGACAGGGAACCCACTACGAGCAGTACTTC. Translated: CASSRQGTHYEQYF.

V gene TRBV2 combines with J gene TRBJ1-4; 8 bases line up with TRBD1. The V segment lost 4 bases and the J segment 5 bases; nucleotides outside the gene matches: 6. This CDR3 contains 15 residues. The V gene's germline CDR1 is SNHLY and CDR2 FYNNEI. The CDR3 loop is CASSGQGLGNEKLFF. The CDR3 region has the DNA TGTGCCAGCAGTGGACAGGGGCTTGGGAATGAAAAACTGTTTTTT.

This chain links TRBV2 with TRBJ2-7; TRBD1 matches 9 bases. CDR3 length: 14 amino acids. Germline V gives CDR1 SNHLY, CDR2 FYNNEI. Unmatched junction bases numbered 4, after V lost 7 bases and J lost 0 bases. This chain's CDR3 is CASNRQGVSYEQYF. The CDR3 DNA is TGTGCCAGCAACAGACAGGGGGTCTCCTACGAGCAGTACTTC.

The gene calls are TRBV19 and TRBJ2-7; the match to TRBD2 covers 7 bases. V trimming: 5 bases; J trimming: 1 base; junction bases outside the gene matches: 5. Germline CDR1 LNHDA, CDR2 SQIVND (reference sequence). The CDR3 spans 14 residues. CDR3 DNA sequence: TGTGCCAGTAGTCTCCGGGACTATTCCTACGAGCAGTACTTC. Encoded protein: CASSLRDYSYEQYF.

The gene calls are TRBV30 and TRBJ2-2; 7 bases align to TRBD2. V shed 1 base, J shed 7 bases, and the junction held 0 bases outside the gene matches. The germline gives CDR1 GTSNPN, CDR2 SVGIG (reference sequence). This CDR3 region has 12 residues. DNA of the CDR3: TGTGCCTGGAGTGCGGGGGGCGGGGAGCTGTTTTTT. Its protein product is CAWSAGGGELFF.

The chain joins TRBV20-1 to TRBJ2-7; tentative D call: TRBD1 (6 bases). This CDR3 spans 11 amino acids. V lost 6 bases, J lost 3 bases, and 9 bases lay in between. Germline V gene lookup returns CDR1 DFQATT and CDR2 SNEGSKA (reference sequence). The CDR3 is CSARDIYEQYF. CDR3 coding DNA: TGCAGTGCCAGGGACATCTACGAGCAGTACTTC.

The chain combines TRBV5-1 with TRBJ2-3; a possible D gene is TRBD2 (6 bases). Per the germline V gene, CDR1 is SGHRS and CDR2 is YFSETQ. Trimming shortened V by 1 base and J by 6 bases, and 15 bases separated the two germline ends. CDR3 length: 15 amino acids. The CDR3, as DNA: TGCGCCAGCAGCTTGTTGTCCGGGGACTTGGATACGCAGTATTTT. This sequence encodes CASSLLSGDLDTQYF.

The rearrangement joins TRBV19 to TRBJ1-4; D is unclear. Trimming stripped 5 bases from V and 3 bases from J, with 10 bases between. The V gene's germline CDR1 is LNHDA and CDR2 SQIVND (reference sequence). The CDR3 is 14 amino acids. The CDR3 region has the DNA TGTGCCAGTAGTTGGAGGCCTCCTAATGAAAAACTGTTTTTT. Protein: CASSWRPPNEKLFF.

This clone showed up just once. V and J are TRBV6-1 and TRBJ2-1; D ambiguous. The CDR3 loop spans 19 amino acids. Germline CDR1 and CDR2: MNHNS and SASEGT. Trimming took off 2 bases at V and 5 bases at J, with 25 bases between the two ends. This CDR3 reads CASSESPVVPLSLNNEQFF. The CDR3 DNA reads TGTGCCAGCAGTGAATCGCCGGTGGTTCCCCTCTCCCTGAACAATGAGCAGTTCTTC.